This TCR beta chain was recovered during a study of Ad26.COV2.S vaccination and SARS-CoV-2 variants. The method was immunoSEQ multiplex PCR; TCRdb's version includes in-frame clones alone and lacks a portion of them. The table shows roughly 270,000 clones, with around 87% occurring only once. Treatment defined: about 20 received Ad26.COV2.S at low or high dose, single or two shots; about five received placebo; per-sample allocation not given. All samples were drawn on day 63, counting from the first vaccine or placebo injection. Vaccine was an Ad26 vector expressing Wuhan-strain SARS-CoV-2 spike. CDR1 MNHEY and CDR2 SVGAGI come from the germline V gene. This CDR3 region has 13 residues. Trimming took 6 bases from V and 4 from J, leaving 13 bases between them.

The genes are TRBV6-5 and TRBJ2-7; D is possibly TRBD2 (7 bases). This TCR came from a person between 18 and 60 years old who received the Ad26.COV2.S COVID-19 vaccine or a placebo. Here the sequenced sample was peripheral blood, taken in a trial of Ad26.COV2.S vaccine versus placebo. This chain's CDR3 is CASRSGGGYEQYF. Written as DNA, the CDR3 is TGTGCCAGCAGGTCGGGGGGCGGGTACGAGCAGTACTTC.